Listed below are T cell receptor beta chains from one sample, sequenced in a study of PD-1 blockade in classical Hodgkin lymphoma. Produced via immunoSEQ multiplex PCR; TCRdb's table is partial and in-frame only. The sample carries 130,000 to 150,000 clones, less than 80% recorded once. Sequencing used peripheral blood mononuclear cells (PBMCs), obtained before the second cycle of nivolumab. These receptors were taken from a human donor with classical Hodgkin lymphoma. Each CDR3 is given with its conserved first and last residue. A D gene is named only where the DNA matches it firmly. Clone size is given for some rows only: seen once, a few or many times, or a class if the clone is expanded.

>NA|NA|TRBV7-7|TRBJ2-3
CASSLGRGSTDTQYF
TGTGCCAGCAGCTTAGGCCGCGGGTCGACAGATACGCAGTATTTT
>once|NA|TRBV7-6|TRBJ1-3
CASSLGGQGTGNTIYF
TGTGCCAGCAGCTTAGGGGGCCAGGGGACTGGAAACACCATATATTTT
>NA|NA|TRBV6-5|TRBJ2-7
CASSYRGEYEQYF
TGTGCCAGCAGTTACCGGGGAGAGTACGAGCAGTACTTC
>NA|TRBD1|TRBV28|TRBJ2-7
CASRRTGGLPGEQYF
TGTGCCAGCAGGCGGACAGGGGGCCTCCCGGGCGAGCAGTACTTC
>NA|TRBD2|TRBV27|TRBJ2-1
CASSSSGRANEQFF
TGTGCCAGCAGTTCCAGCGGGAGGGCCAATGAGCAGTTCTTC
>NA|NA|TRBV19|TRBJ1-2
CASRPRPLWGMGGTYGYTF
TGTGCCAGTAGGCCCCGCCCGCTGTGGGGTATGGGGGGAACCTATGGCTACACCTTC
>NA|TRBD1|TRBV14|TRBJ2-7
CASRGQGTYEQYF
TGTGCCAGTCGCGGACAGGGGACCTACGAGCAGTACTTC
>NA|NA|TRBV7-9|TRBJ2-3
CASSFLVSPDTDTQYF
TGTGCCAGCAGCTTCCTAGTTTCCCCAGACACAGATACGCAGTATTTT
>few|NA|TRBV2|TRBJ1-2
CASMWSPLGYTF
TGTGCCAGCATGTGGAGCCCGCTTGGCTACACCTTC
>NA|NA|TRBV6-6|TRBJ1-2
CATSRSANYGYTF
TGTGCCACCTCTCGGTCAGCTAACTATGGCTACACCTTC
>many|NA|TRBV5-1|TRBJ2-4
CASSPGRADGQYF
TGCGCCAGCAGCCCTGGCCGGGCAGATGGGCAGTACTTC